The rows below give T cell receptor beta chains drawn from one sample of a study of T cell responses to AZD1222 COVID-19 vaccine. Only in-frame clones appear in the TCRdb table, and some are missing; sequencing was by immunoSEQ multiplex PCR. Here the sample spans around 150,000 clones, 80% to 95% being singletons. The input for sequencing was peripheral blood, taken on day 0 of AZD1222 vaccination. The receptors shown here come from an adult in good health. Each CDR3 is given with its conserved first and last residue. The order of the fields is J gene, V gene, D gene, clone size, CDR3 DNA, CDR3 protein. The D gene is left open where the match is weak. Size is omitted from some rows. Given values are once, few, many or a class for expanded clones.

J: TRBJ1-2
V: TRBV6-2/TRBV6-3
D: TRBD1
size: .
DNA: TGTGCCAGCAGCCCTCCCGGACAGGGAGGGGGGGTATTTGGCTACACCTTC
CDR3: CASSPPGQGGGVFGYTF

J: TRBJ2-1
V: TRBV19
D: TRBD1
size: .
DNA: TGTGCCAGTGAGAGGACAGGGTTCACCTCCTCCTACAATGAGCAGTTCTTC
CDR3: CASERTGFTSSYNEQFF

J: TRBJ2-3
V: TRBV5-1
D: .
size: .
DNA: TGCGCCAGCGCATTAAACACAGATACGCAGTATTTT
CDR3: CASALNTDTQYF

J: TRBJ1-2
V: TRBV6-4
D: TRBD1
size: .
DNA: TGTGCCAGCGGCATCGATGGGGGGACAGGGGGAGCTGGCTACACCTTC
CDR3: CASGIDGGTGGAGYTF

J: TRBJ1-5
V: TRBV19
D: TRBD1
size: .
DNA: TGTGCCAGTAGTGTCCGGGACAGGATAGGTCAGCCCCAGCATTTT
CDR3: CASSVRDRIGQPQHF

J: TRBJ1-1
V: TRBV5-8
D: .
size: .
DNA: TGTGCCAGCAGCTTGGCTGCTCACCTAGGCGACACTGAAGCTTTCTTT
CDR3: CASSLAAHLGDTEAFF

J: TRBJ2-7
V: TRBV7-2
D: TRBD2
size: .
DNA: TGTGCCAGCAGAAAAGCGGGAGGTCCCTACGAGCAGTACTTC
CDR3: CASRKAGGPYEQYF

J: TRBJ2-3
V: TRBV6-5
D: .
size: once
DNA: TGTGCCAGCAGATTCGCCGGGGGCAGCACAGATACGCAGTATTTT
CDR3: CASRFAGGSTDTQYF

J: TRBJ2-2
V: TRBV3-1/TRBV3-2
D: .
size: .
DNA: TGTGCCAGCAGCCAAGGGAACTTTAGAACCGGGGAGCTGTTTTTT
CDR3: CASSQGNFRTGELFF

J: TRBJ1-3
V: TRBV9
D: .
size: .
DNA: TGTGCCAGCAGTCTAGGAGGCGGGCGAGATAACACCATATATTTT
CDR3: CASSLGGGRDNTIYF

J: TRBJ1-3
V: TRBV5-1
D: .
size: .
DNA: TGCGCCAGCAGCTGGAGCCAGGACGTAACCTCTGGAAACACCATATATTTT
CDR3: CASSWSQDVTSGNTIYF

J: TRBJ2-2
V: TRBV13
D: .
size: .
DNA: TGTGCCAGCAGCTTACAGAAAGTGGCCGGGGAGCTGTTTTTT
CDR3: CASSLQKVAGELFF

J: TRBJ1-2
V: TRBV7-2
D: .
size: .
DNA: TGTGCCAGCAGCCCCCGCGGCGTTACTAACTATGGCTACACCTTC
CDR3: CASSPRGVTNYGYTF

J: TRBJ2-7
V: TRBV4-1
D: TRBD2
size: few
DNA: TGCGCCAGCAGCCAAGATCCCCTAGCGGGCGACTACGAGCAGTACTTC
CDR3: CASSQDPLAGDYEQYF

J: TRBJ2-5
V: TRBV7-7
D: TRBD2
size: .
DNA: TGTGCCAGCAGCCCCGGACTAGCGGGGGTTCAGACCCAGTACTTC
CDR3: CASSPGLAGVQTQYF

J: TRBJ2-7
V: TRBV15
D: .
size: .
DNA: TGTGCCACCCAGGGAGTAGTGAGGGAGCAGTACTTC
CDR3: CATQGVVREQYF

J: TRBJ2-1
V: TRBV6-2/TRBV6-3
D: .
size: few
DNA: TGTGCCAGCAGTTCCTTCGGAGGGGGTGAGCAGTTCTTC
CDR3: CASSSFGGGEQFF

J: TRBJ2-3
V: TRBV10-2
D: .
size: .
DNA: TGCGCCAGCAGTGAGTCGCGGGATACGCAGTATTTT
CDR3: CASSESRDTQYF

J: TRBJ2-3
V: TRBV6-2/TRBV6-3
D: TRBD2
size: .
DNA: TGTGCCAGCAGTTACTTATCCGGGACTAGCGGGAGAGATACGCAGTATTTT
CDR3: CASSYLSGTSGRDTQYF

J: TRBJ1-6
V: TRBV7-8
D: .
size: once
DNA: TGTGCCAGCAGCTTTAGGGACGGAGACAATTCACCCCTCCACTTT
CDR3: CASSFRDGDNSPLHF

J: TRBJ1-3
V: TRBV6-2/TRBV6-3
D: .
size: .
DNA: TGTGCCAGCAGCCCCGCAAGTACCTCTGGAAACACCATATATTTT
CDR3: CASSPASTSGNTIYF

J: TRBJ2-7
V: TRBV7-9
D: .
size: once
DNA: TGTGCCAGCAGCGGAATTTTACCGGGACGGAGCTCCTACGAGCAGTACTTC
CDR3: CASSGILPGRSSYEQYF

J: TRBJ1-5
V: TRBV6-1
D: .
size: .
DNA: TGTGCCAGCAGGGAAGGGCATTATAGCAATCAGCCCCAGCATTTT
CDR3: CASREGHYSNQPQHF

J: TRBJ2-2
V: TRBV6-5
D: .
size: .
DNA: TGTGCCAGCAGTTACTCCCGGAATTCGAACACCGGGGAGCTGTTTTTT
CDR3: CASSYSRNSNTGELFF

J: TRBJ1-6
V: TRBV27
D: TRBD1
size: .
DNA: TGTGCCAGCAGTACCTACAGGGGGAATTCACCCCTCCACTTT
CDR3: CASSTYRGNSPLHF

J: TRBJ2-1
V: TRBV3-1/TRBV3-2
D: TRBD2
size: few
DNA: TGTGCCAGCAGGAAAATAGCGGGAGGTGGAGAGCAGTTCTTC
CDR3: CASRKIAGGGEQFF

J: TRBJ2-5
V: TRBV2
D: TRBD2
size: .
DNA: TGTGCCAGCAATCAAGCGGGAGGGGGCCAGTACTTC
CDR3: CASNQAGGGQYF

J: TRBJ2-5
V: TRBV30
D: TRBD1
size: .
DNA: TGTGCCTGGAGTCAGGGGGTCCAAGAGACCCAGTACTTC
CDR3: CAWSQGVQETQYF

J: TRBJ2-1
V: TRBV10-3
D: TRBD2
size: .
DNA: TGTGCCTCCTCGACTAGCGGGAGAGTCAATGAGCAGTTCTTC
CDR3: CASSTSGRVNEQFF

J: TRBJ1-3
V: TRBV5-4
D: .
size: .
DNA: TGTGCCAGCAGCTTGGACTCCAGGGCGACAGGAGGCACCATATATTTT
CDR3: CASSLDSRATGGTIYF

J: TRBJ1-6
V: TRBV2
D: .
size: many
DNA: TGTGCCAGCAAGAGTGGAGGGCAAGGAAGGGATTCACCCCTCCACTTT
CDR3: CASKSGGQGRDSPLHF

J: TRBJ1-1
V: TRBV27
D: .
size: .
DNA: TGTGCCAGCAGTTTAGAGGGGAGGATGAACACTGAAGCTTTCTTT
CDR3: CASSLEGRMNTEAFF

J: TRBJ2-3
V: TRBV5-4
D: .
size: few
DNA: TGTGCCAGCAGCGATAGGACTAGCACAGATACGCAGTATTTT
CDR3: CASSDRTSTDTQYF

J: TRBJ2-1
V: TRBV9
D: .
size: .
DNA: TGTGCCAGCAGCCCAGTAGGTTGGGGGGCCGGGAATGAGCAGTTCTTC
CDR3: CASSPVGWGAGNEQFF

J: TRBJ1-5
V: TRBV5-4
D: .
size: .
DNA: TGTGCCAGCAGCTACCGCGGAAATTATAGCAATCAGCCCCAGCATTTT
CDR3: CASSYRGNYSNQPQHF

J: TRBJ2-2
V: TRBV28
D: .
size: .
DNA: TGTGCCAGCAAGGAACAGAACACCGGGGAGCTGTTTTTT
CDR3: CASKEQNTGELFF

J: TRBJ2-3
V: TRBV3-1/TRBV3-2
D: .
size: .
DNA: TGTGCCAGCAGCCAAGGGACAGGCACAGATACGCAGTATTTT
CDR3: CASSQGTGTDTQYF

J: TRBJ1-5
V: TRBV10-1
D: TRBD1
size: few
DNA: TGCGCCAGCAGTCTAACCTACAAGACAGGGATGGGCAATCAGCCCCAGCATTTT
CDR3: CASSLTYKTGMGNQPQHF

J: TRBJ1-5
V: TRBV7-9
D: TRBD1
size: .
DNA: TGTGCCAGCAGCTTAGTGGACAGGGGGCTTGGGCAGCCCCAGCATTTT
CDR3: CASSLVDRGLGQPQHF

J: TRBJ2-1
V: TRBV7-9
D: TRBD1
size: .
DNA: TGTGCCAGCAGCTTGGGGCTCTTAGACAGGGGGCTCTACAATGAGCAGTTCTTC
CDR3: CASSLGLLDRGLYNEQFF

J: TRBJ1-1
V: TRBV6-5
D: .
size: .
DNA: TGTGCCAGCAGTTACTCTAGCAGAGTCACTGAAGCTTTCTTT
CDR3: CASSYSSRVTEAFF

J: TRBJ2-7
V: TRBV7-3
D: .
size: .
DNA: TGTGCCAGCAGCCTCGCGCAGGGCTGGAACTACGAGCAGTACTTC
CDR3: CASSLAQGWNYEQYF

J: TRBJ2-3
V: TRBV24-1
D: .
size: once
DNA: TGTGCCACCAGTTTTTCGGGGGCCTCAGATACGCAGTATTTT
CDR3: CATSFSGASDTQYF

J: TRBJ1-1
V: TRBV3-1/TRBV3-2
D: .
size: once
DNA: TGTGCCAGCAGCCCAGGACAGTACCTTAACACTGAAGCTTTCTTT
CDR3: CASSPGQYLNTEAFF

J: TRBJ1-1
V: TRBV2
D: TRBD1
size: .
DNA: TGTGCCAGCAGTGAATCAACAGGGGGCTGGACTGAAGCTTTCTTT
CDR3: CASSESTGGWTEAFF

J: TRBJ2-2
V: TRBV7-8
D: .
size: .
DNA: TGTGCCAGCAGTATGAGCGGAACCGGGGAGCTGTTTTTT
CDR3: CASSMSGTGELFF

J: TRBJ1-4
V: TRBV18
D: TRBD1
size: .
DNA: TGTGCCAGCTCACCACCGGGACAGGGGTCGATGACTAATGAAAAACTGTTTTTT
CDR3: CASSPPGQGSMTNEKLFF

J: TRBJ2-7
V: TRBV19
D: .
size: once
DNA: TGTGCCAGTAGTATGACAGCGACCTACTACGAGCAGTACTTC
CDR3: CASSMTATYYEQYF

J: TRBJ2-3
V: TRBV19
D: TRBD2
size: .
DNA: TGTGCCAGTAGCTCCCTCCTGGCGGGAGCCTGGAGCACAGATACGCAGTATTTT
CDR3: CASSSLLAGAWSTDTQYF

J: TRBJ2-1
V: TRBV4-1
D: TRBD2
size: .
DNA: TGCGCCAGCAGCCCCGCACTAGCGGAGATATACAATGAGCAGTTCTTC
CDR3: CASSPALAEIYNEQFF

J: TRBJ1-1
V: TRBV19
D: .
size: .
DNA: TGTGCCAGTAGTGATACAGCGAACACTGAAGCTTTCTTT
CDR3: CASSDTANTEAFF

J: TRBJ2-3
V: TRBV28
D: TRBD1
size: .
DNA: TGTGCCAGCAGTCCAGAGACAGGGGGCAGACCCACAGATACGCAGTATTTT
CDR3: CASSPETGGRPTDTQYF

J: TRBJ1-4
V: TRBV9
D: .
size: .
DNA: TGTGCCAGCAGCCCCCGCGAGGTCGCAACTAATGAAAAACTGTTTTTT
CDR3: CASSPREVATNEKLFF

J: TRBJ1-1
V: TRBV12-5
D: .
size: .
DNA: TGTGCTAGTGGTTTGGTACGAAGCAGGGGAAGAGGGGGGACTGAAGCTTTCTTT
CDR3: CASGLVRSRGRGGTEAFF

J: TRBJ1-4
V: TRBV4-2
D: .
size: .
DNA: TGTGCCAGCAGCCAGGGGGGGAATAATGAAAAACTGTTTTTT
CDR3: CASSQGGNNEKLFF

J: TRBJ2-5
V: TRBV6-5
D: .
size: once
DNA: TGTGCCAGTCGGCGTGAGGGGACCCAGTACTTC
CDR3: CASRREGTQYF

J: TRBJ2-1
V: TRBV4-2
D: .
size: .
DNA: TGTGCCAGCAGCCAAGAATTAATTTCTTCGGGTGAGCAGTTCTTC
CDR3: CASSQELISSGEQFF